This T cell receptor (beta chain) was found in a study of blood T cell repertoires in COVID-19. Original analysis: Counts of nucleated cells, estimated from reference gene primer amplification, were obtained. Measured with immunoSEQ multiplex PCR; TCRdb has only the in-frame clones, and not every one. V, J and clone size derive from that table, while D and trimming were established from the DNA sequence. Of roughly 150,000 clones listed, approximately 78% are singletons. Germline V gene lookup returns CDR1 SGHVS and CDR2 FQNEAQ. V was pared by 4 bases and J by 2 bases, with 10 bases of the junction left unmatched. CDR3 length equals 16 residues.

The sequence was obtained from a human donor in a cohort sampled during active COVID-19. Sequenced input: peripheral blood. J is TRBJ1-1 and V is TRBV7-8; TRBD1 aligns across 7 bases. The CDR3 DNA follows: TGTGCCAGCAGCTACGACAGGGAGATTGGTAACACTGAAGCTTTCTTT. Translation gives CASSYDREIGNTEAFF.